This TCR beta chain was observed in a study of blood T cell repertoires in COVID-19. Study background: Acute and convalescent COVID-19 samples came from the United States, Italy and Spain. T cells, B-cell-depleted T cells, or PBMCs provided the cDNA or gDNA that served as material.

The germline V and J ends were trimmed by 1 base and 4 bases, with 9 bases remaining between them. Germline-derived CDR1 and CDR2 are KGHSH and LQKENI. CDR3 size: 14 residues. Study processing details: Amplification of reference gene primers provided the estimated nucleated cell counts. Sequencing used immunoSEQ multiplex PCR; TCRdb keeps in-frame clones, though not all of them. For V, J and clone size, that table is used; D and trimming come from the DNA. The data contain approximately 110,000 clones, approximately 84% of them singletons. The source of this sequence is a man between 40 and 49 years old with acute or convalescent COVID-19. Sequencing input: peripheral blood. The J gene is TRBJ2-3, the V gene TRBV18; D might be TRBD2 (6 bases). Here the CDR3 reads CASSPHPGADTQYF. Written as DNA, the CDR3 is TGTGCCAGCTCACCACACCCGGGAGCAGATACGCAGTATTTT.